The sequence of this T cell receptor beta chain was determined in a study of T cells after yellow fever vaccination. For the study at large: The SMART-Seq v4 Ultra Low Input method served to prepare the low-cell-number fractions. Study-level points and caveats: Just a small share of clonotypes turned up in the CD4 compartment as well as the CD8 compartment. Any FACS-sorted repertoire could hold abundant clonotypes that contaminate it from the bulk population.

Template switching by 5'RACE produced TCR cDNA, adding a universal primer site and UMIs. One entry per CDR3 protein results from TCRdb running MiXCR on the 5' RACE reads. This sample has over 150,000 distinct CDR3 sequences, with 6% to 7.5% found just once. V was shortened by 2 bases and J by 5 bases, with 9 bases between the two germline ends. The germline V gene encodes CDR1 SGHNT and CDR2 YYREEE (reference sequence). This CDR3 is built from 13 residues. Ten or more counts support this clonotype. Its antigen is currently unknown. The rearrangement joins TRBV5-4 to TRBJ2-3; possible D gene TRBD2, 5 bases. The clonotype was recovered from a man in his late teens or twenties who received the YFV17D yellow fever vaccine. Sequences were derived from CD4+ T cells sorted from PBMCs, sampled less than 6 days after the first yellow fever vaccination. CDR3 nucleotides: TGTGCCAGCAGCTTTTATGAGGGAGATACGCAGTATTTT. It encodes CASSFYEGDTQYF. The variable domain in full, with the rest retrieved from reference TRBV5-4 and TRBJ2-3, is ETGVTQSPTHLIKTRGQQVTLRCSSQSGHNTVSWYQQALGQGPQFIFQYYREEENGRGNFPPRFSGLQFPNYSSELNVNALELDDSALYLCASSFYEGDTQYFGPGTRLTVL.